This record concerns one T cell receptor (beta chain) sequence. The length of the CDR3 is 17 residues. J was trimmed by 2 bases and V by 3 bases; bases with no gene match: 7. CDR1 and CDR2 (germline): MDHEN, SYDVKM. This record belongs to a study of blood T cell repertoires in COVID-19. Study in general: T cells, B-cell-depleted T cells, or PBMCs supplied cDNA or gDNA.

Original analysis: Nucleated cell number was recorded as an estimate derived from reference gene primer amplification. Profiled with immunoSEQ multiplex PCR; TCRdb holds only in-frame clones, not every one. Clone size and V and J calls were adopted from that table, with D and trimming inferred from the DNA. The data hold over 150,000 clones, with roughly 83% observed a single time. Sequencing used peripheral blood. This receptor was obtained from a woman aged 55 to 70 with acute or convalescent COVID-19. V and J are TRBV28 and TRBJ2-3; 11 bases fit TRBD2. CDR3 coding DNA: TGTGCCAGCAGTTTCTGGGATAGCGGGGGGGCCACAGATACGCAGTATTTT. It translates to CASSFWDSGGATDTQYF.